This TCR beta chain emerged from a study of response to subunit inactivated influenza vaccine. Broader study findings: After each seasonal influenza vaccination, few new T cells are recruited, the authors suggested.

The CDR3 length is 14 residues. Germline-derived CDR1 and CDR2 are MGHRA and YSYEKL. The junction had 6 bases not matched to a gene; V was cut back by 4 bases and J by 7 bases. Via MiXCR, TCRdb re-called the RT-PCR reads, giving one row per CDR3 protein. The table shows more than 550,000 distinct CDR3 sequences, with approximately 12% occurring only once. This clonotype was observed a handful of times. What it binds is unknown. The TCR sequence derives from a man aged 50-60 years who received an inactivated influenza vaccine. The V call is TRBV4-1, the J call TRBJ1-4, with 7 bases aligning to TRBD1. The material was PBMCs from blood, obtained on the day of vaccination. The CDR3 coding sequence is TGCGCCAGCAGCCCATGGACAGGAGGTGAAAAACTGTTTTTT. Translating gives CASSPWTGGEKLFF.